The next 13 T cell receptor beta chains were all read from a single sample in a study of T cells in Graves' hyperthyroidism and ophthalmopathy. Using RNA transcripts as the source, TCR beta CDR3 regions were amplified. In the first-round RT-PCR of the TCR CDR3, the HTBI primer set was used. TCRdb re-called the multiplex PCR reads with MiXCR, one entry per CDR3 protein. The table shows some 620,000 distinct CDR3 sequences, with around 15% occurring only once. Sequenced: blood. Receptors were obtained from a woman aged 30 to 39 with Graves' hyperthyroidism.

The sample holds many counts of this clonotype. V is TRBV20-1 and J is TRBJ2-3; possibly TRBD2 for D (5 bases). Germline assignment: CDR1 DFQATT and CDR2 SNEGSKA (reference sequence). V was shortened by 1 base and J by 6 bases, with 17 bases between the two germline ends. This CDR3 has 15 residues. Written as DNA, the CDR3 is TGCAGTGCTAGAGGCAATCCGGGATACACGGATACGCAGTATTTT. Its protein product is CSARGNPGYTDTQYF.

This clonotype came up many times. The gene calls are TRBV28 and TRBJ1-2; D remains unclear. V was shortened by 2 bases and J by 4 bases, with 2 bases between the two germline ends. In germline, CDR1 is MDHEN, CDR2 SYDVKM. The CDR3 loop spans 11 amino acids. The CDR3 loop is CASSLSYGYTF. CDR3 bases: TGTGCCAGCAGTTTAAGCTATGGCTACACCTTC.

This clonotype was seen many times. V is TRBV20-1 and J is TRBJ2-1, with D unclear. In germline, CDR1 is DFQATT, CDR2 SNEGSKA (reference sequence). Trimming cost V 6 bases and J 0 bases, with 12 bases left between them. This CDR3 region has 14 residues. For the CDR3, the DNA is TGCAGTGCCGGAAAGTATAGCTCCTACAATGAGCAGTTCTTC. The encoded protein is CSAGKYSSYNEQFF.

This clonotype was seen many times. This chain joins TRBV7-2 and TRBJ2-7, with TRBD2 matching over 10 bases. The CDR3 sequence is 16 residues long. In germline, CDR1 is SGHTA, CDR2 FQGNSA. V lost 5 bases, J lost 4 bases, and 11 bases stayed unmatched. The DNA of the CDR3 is TGTGCCAGCAGCCCTCGAAGCGGGAGGGCCTCGTACGAGCAGTACTTC. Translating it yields CASSPRSGRASYEQYF.

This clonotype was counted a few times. The CDR3 sequence is CSALGEEGEKLFF. CDR3 DNA: TGCAGCGCCCTCGGGGAGGAGGGTGAAAAACTGTTTTTT. The rearrangement links TRBV29-1 to TRBJ1-4, with D unresolved. The CDR3 spans 13 residues. CDR1 and CDR2 from the germline V gene are SQVTM and ANQGSEA. V was clipped by 7 bases and J by 7 bases, with 16 bases between them.

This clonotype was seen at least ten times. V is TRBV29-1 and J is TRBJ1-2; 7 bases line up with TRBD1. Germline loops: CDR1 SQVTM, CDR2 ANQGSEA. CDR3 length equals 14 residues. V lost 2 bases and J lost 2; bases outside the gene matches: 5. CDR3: CSVERDSTNYGYTF. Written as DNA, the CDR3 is TGCAGCGTTGAAAGGGACAGCACAAACTATGGCTACACCTTC.

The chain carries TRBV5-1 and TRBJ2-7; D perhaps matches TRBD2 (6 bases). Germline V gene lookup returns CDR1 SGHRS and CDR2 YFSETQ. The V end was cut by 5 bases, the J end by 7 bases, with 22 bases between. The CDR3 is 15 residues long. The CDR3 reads CASSLGAGGTGEQYF. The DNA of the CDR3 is TGCGCCAGCAGTTTAGGGGCTGGGGGGACTGGGGAGCAGTACTTC.

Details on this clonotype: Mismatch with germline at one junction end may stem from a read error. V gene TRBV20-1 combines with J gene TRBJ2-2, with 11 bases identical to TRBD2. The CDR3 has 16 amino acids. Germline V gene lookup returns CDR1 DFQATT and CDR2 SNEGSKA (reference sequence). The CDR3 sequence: CSVRDRLAGGTGELFF. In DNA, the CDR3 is TGCAGTGTTAGAGATCGGCTAGCGGGAGGTACCGGGGAGCTGTTTTTT.

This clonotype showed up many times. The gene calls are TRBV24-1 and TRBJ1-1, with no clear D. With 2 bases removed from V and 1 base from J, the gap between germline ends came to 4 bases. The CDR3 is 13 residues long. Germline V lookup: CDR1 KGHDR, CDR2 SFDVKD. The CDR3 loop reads CATSDYRNTEAFF. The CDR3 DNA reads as TGTGCCACCAGTGATTACAGGAACACTGAAGCTTTCTTT.

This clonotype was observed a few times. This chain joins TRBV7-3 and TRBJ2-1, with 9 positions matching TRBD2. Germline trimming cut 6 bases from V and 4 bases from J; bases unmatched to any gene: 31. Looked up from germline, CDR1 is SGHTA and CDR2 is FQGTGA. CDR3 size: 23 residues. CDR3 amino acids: CASRAWFSRPRGRACEPYNEQFF. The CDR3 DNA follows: TGTGCCAGCAGGGCCTGGTTCTCTCGTCCCCGCGGGAGGGCCTGTGAACCGTACAATGAGCAGTTCTTC.

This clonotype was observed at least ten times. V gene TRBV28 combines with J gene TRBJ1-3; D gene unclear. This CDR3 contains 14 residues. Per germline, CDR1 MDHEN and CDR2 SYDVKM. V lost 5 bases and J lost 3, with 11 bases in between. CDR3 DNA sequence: TGTGCCAGCAGTGAGGTCGGGAGTGGAAACACCATATATTTT. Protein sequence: CASSEVGSGNTIYF.

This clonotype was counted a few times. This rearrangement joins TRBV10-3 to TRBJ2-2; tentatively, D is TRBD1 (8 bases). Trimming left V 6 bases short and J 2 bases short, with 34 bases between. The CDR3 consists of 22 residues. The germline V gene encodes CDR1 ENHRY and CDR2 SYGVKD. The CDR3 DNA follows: TGTGCCATCAGATCTTCGACAGGGGCCTATGGGAGGGCCCTCGAAAACACCGGGGAGCTGTTTTTT. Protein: CAIRSSTGAYGRALENTGELFF.

The CDR3 nucleotides are TGTGCCAGCAGCTTAGACACTACGCCCTCCTCCAAGCAGTACTTC. Translation: CASSLDTTPSSKQYF. The chain joins TRBV7-3 to TRBJ2-7, with D hard to call. Germline-derived CDR1 and CDR2 are SGHTA and FQGTGA. The CDR3 runs 15 residues. V was clipped by 2 bases and J by 8 bases, with 19 bases between them.